This T cell receptor (beta chain) was identified in a study of shared clonotypes between healthy human individuals. The length of the CDR3 is 16 residues. Germline lookup yields CDR1 SGHVS and CDR2 FQNEAQ. V shed 5 bases and J shed 0 bases, with 14 bases lying between them. This clone was detected only a few times. Generated by immunoSEQ multiplex PCR, the TCRdb table keeps only in-frame clones and is missing some. The table records over 850,000 clones, roughly 74% of them present only once. None of the donors, who were healthy HIV-negative adults, had recently had acute infections or vaccinations. The receptor was derived from a man between 18 and 29 years old in good health. Some clones in this sample may be carry-over from other donors' samples. The chain carries TRBV7-8 and TRBJ1-3, with D perhaps matching TRBD1 (5 bases). Input material: memory CD4+ T cells from PBMCs. Sample subset: CD45RA-negative fraction. The DNA of the CDR3 is TGTGCCAGCAGCCCCGGCCGACAGAGCTCTGGAAACACCATATATTTT. Its translation: CASSPGRQSSGNTIYF.